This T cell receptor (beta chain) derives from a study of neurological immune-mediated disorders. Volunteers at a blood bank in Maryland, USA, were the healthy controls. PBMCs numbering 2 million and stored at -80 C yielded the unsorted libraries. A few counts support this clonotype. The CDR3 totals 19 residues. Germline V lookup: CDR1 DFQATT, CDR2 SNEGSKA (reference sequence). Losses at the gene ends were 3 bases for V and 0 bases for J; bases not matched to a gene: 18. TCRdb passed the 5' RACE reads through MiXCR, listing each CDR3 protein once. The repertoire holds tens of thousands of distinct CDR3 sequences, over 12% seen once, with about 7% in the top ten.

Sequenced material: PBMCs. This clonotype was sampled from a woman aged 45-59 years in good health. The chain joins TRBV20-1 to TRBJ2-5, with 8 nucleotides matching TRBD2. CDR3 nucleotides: TGCAGTGCTAGGGCCATCCGAGAAAGCGGGGGATCGAACCAAGAGACCCAGTACTTC. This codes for CSARAIRESGGSNQETQYF.